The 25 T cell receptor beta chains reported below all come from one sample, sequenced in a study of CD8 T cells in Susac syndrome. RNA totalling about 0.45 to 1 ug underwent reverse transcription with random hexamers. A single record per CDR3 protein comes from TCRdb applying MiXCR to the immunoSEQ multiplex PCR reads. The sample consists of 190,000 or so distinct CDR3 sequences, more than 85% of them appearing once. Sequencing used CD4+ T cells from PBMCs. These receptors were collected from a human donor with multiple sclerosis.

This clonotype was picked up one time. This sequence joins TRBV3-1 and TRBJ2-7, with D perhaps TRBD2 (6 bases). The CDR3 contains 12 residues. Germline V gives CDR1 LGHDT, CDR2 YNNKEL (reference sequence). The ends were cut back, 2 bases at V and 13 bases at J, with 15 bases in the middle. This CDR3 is CASSQLGTAKYF. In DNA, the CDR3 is TGTGCCAGCAGCCAACTCGGGACTGCGAAATACTTC.

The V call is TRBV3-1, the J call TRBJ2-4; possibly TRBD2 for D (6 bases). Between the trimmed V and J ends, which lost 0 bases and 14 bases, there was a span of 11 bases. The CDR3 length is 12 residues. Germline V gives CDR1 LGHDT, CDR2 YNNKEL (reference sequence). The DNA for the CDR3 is TGTGCCAGCAGCCAAGATGGCGGGGCTGAGTACTTC. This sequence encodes CASSQDGGAEYF. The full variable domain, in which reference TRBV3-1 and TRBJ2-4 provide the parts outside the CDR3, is DTAVSQTPKYLVTQMGNDKSIKCEQNLGHDTMYWYKQDSKKFLKIMFSYNNKELIINETVPNRFSPKSPDKAHLNLHINSLELGDSAVYFCASSQDGGAEYFGAGTRLSVL.

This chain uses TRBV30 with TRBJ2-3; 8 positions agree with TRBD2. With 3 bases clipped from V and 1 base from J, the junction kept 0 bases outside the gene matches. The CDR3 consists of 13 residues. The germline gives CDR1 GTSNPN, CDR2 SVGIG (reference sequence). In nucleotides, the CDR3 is TGTGCCTGGAGACTAGCGGGCACAGATACGCAGTATTTT. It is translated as CAWRLAGTDTQYF.

DNA for the CDR3: TGCAGCGTCCCCCCTCCGACAGGCTATGGCTACACCTTC. Translating gives CSVPPPTGYGYTF. This chain joins TRBV29-1 and TRBJ1-2; tentative D call: TRBD1 (6 bases). V was pared by 6 bases and J by 4 bases, with 15 bases between. This CDR3 comprises 13 residues. In germline, CDR1 is SQVTM, CDR2 ANQGSEA.

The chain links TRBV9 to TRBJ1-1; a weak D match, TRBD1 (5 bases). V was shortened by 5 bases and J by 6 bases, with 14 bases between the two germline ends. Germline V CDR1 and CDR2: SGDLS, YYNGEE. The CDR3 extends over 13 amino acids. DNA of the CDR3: TGTGCCAGCAGTCGGGATGGGGGACCTGAAGCTTTCTTT. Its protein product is CASSRDGGPEAFF.

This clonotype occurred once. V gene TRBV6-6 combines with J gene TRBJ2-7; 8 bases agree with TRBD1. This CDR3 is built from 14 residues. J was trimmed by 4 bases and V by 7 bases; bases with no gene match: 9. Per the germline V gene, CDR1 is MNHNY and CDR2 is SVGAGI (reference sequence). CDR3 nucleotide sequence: TGTGCCAGCACCCCTGGACAGGGCCTGTACGAGCAGTACGTC. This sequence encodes CASTPGQGLYEQYV.

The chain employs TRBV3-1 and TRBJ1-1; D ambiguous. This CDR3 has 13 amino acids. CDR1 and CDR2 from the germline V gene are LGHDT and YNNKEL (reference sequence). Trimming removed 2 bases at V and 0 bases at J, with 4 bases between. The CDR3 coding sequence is TGTGCCAGCAGCCAAACGGTGAACACTGAAGCTTTCTTT. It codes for CASSQTVNTEAFF.

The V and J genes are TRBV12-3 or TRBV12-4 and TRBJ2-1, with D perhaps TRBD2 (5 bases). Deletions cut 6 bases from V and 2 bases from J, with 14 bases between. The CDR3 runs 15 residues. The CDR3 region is CASSPLSGTYNEQFF. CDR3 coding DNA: TGTGCCAGCAGCCCTCTGAGCGGCACCTACAATGAGCAGTTCTTC.

The CDR3 nucleotides are TGCAGCGTGGGGAGGACGGGGATGGGCGGCTACACCTTC. Encoded protein: CSVGRTGMGGYTF. The chain is built from TRBV29-1 and TRBJ1-2, with D hard to call. Per the germline V gene, CDR1 is SQVTM and CDR2 is ANQGSEA. The V end was cut by 6 bases, the J end by 8 bases, with 19 bases between. CDR3 length: 13 residues.

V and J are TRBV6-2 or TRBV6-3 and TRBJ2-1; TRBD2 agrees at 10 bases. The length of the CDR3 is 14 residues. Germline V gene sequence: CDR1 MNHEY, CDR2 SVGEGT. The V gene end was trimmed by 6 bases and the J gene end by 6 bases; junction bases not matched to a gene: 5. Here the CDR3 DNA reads TGTGCCAGCAGCTACATAGCGGGGGGCAATGAGCAGTTCTTC. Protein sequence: CASSYIAGGNEQFF.

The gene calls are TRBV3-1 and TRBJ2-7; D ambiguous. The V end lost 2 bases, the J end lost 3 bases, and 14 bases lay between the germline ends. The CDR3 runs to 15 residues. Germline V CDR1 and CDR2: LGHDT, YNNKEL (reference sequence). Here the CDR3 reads CASSQHSAGHYEQYV. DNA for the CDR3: TGTGCCAGCAGCCAACATTCGGCCGGTCACTACGAGCAGTACGTC.

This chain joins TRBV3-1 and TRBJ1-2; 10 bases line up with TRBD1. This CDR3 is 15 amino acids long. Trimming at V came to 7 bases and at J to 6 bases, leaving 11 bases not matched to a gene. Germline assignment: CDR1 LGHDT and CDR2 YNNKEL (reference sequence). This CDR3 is CASNGQGVSVDGYTF. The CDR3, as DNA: TGTGCCAGCAACGGACAGGGGGTTTCGGTAGATGGCTACACCTTC.

CDR3: CASSSGLQGTGANVLTF. CDR3 DNA: TGTGCCAGCAGCTCCGGACTACAGGGGACTGGGGCCAACGTCCTGACTTTC. This chain joins TRBV7-3 and TRBJ2-6, with D possibly TRBD1 on 7 matching bases. The V gene's germline CDR1 is SGHTA and CDR2 FQGTGA. V was shortened by 4 bases and J by 2 bases, with 15 bases between the two germline ends. This CDR3 is built from 17 residues.

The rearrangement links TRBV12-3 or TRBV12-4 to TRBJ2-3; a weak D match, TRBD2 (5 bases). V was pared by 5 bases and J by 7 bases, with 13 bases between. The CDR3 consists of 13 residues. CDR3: CASSQLSGNTQYF. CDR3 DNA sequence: TGTGCCAGCAGTCAACTATCCGGGAATACGCAGTATTTT.

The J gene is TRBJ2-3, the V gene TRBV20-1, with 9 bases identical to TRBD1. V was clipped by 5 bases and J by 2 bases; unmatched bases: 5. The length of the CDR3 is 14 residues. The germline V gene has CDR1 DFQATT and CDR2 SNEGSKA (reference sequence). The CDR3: CSASGQGHTDTQYF. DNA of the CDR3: TGCAGTGCTTCGGGACAGGGACACACAGATACGCAGTATTTT.

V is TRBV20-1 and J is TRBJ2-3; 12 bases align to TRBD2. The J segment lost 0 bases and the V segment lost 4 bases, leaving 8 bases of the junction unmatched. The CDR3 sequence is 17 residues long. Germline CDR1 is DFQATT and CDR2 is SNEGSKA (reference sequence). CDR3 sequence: CSATAASGGESTDTQYF. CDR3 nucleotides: TGCAGTGCTACCGCGGCTAGCGGGGGGGAAAGCACAGATACGCAGTATTTT.

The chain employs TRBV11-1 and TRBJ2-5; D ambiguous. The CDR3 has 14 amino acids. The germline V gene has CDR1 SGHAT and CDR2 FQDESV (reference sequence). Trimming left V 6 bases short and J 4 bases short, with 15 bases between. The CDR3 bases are TGTGCCAGCAGTCCTACGTTGGGGTCAGAGACCCAGTACTTC. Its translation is CASSPTLGSETQYF.

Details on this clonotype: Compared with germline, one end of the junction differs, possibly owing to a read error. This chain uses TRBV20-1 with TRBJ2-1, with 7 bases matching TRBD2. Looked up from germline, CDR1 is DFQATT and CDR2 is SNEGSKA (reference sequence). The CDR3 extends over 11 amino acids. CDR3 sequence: CSARDYHEQFF. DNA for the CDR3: TGCAGTGCTCGGGACTACCATGAGCAGTTCTTC.

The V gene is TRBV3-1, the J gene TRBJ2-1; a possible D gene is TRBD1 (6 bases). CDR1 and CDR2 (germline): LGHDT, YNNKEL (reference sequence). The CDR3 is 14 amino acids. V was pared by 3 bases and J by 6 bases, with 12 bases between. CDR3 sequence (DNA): TGTGCCAGCAGCCAGTGGGGGCTCCCCAATGAGCAGTTCTTC. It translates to CASSQWGLPNEQFF.

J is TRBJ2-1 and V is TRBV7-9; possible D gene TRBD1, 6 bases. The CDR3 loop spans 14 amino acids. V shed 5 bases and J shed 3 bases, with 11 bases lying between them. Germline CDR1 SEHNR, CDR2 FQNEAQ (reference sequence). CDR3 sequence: CASSEGDLYNEQFF. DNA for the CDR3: TGTGCCAGCAGCGAGGGGGATCTCTACAATGAGCAGTTCTTC.

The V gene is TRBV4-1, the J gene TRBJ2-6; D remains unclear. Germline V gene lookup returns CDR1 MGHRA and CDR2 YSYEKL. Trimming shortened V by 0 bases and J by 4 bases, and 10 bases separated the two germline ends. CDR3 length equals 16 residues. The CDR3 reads CASSQDGHPGANVLTF. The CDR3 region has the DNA TGCGCCAGCAGCCAAGACGGGCACCCAGGGGCCAACGTCCTGACTTTC.

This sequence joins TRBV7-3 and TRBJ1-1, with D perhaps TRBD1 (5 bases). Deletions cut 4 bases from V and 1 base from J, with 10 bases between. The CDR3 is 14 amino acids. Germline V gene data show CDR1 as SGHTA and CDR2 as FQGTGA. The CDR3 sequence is CASSSQGANTEAFF. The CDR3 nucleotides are TGTGCCAGCAGCTCGCAGGGCGCGAACACTGAAGCTTTCTTT.

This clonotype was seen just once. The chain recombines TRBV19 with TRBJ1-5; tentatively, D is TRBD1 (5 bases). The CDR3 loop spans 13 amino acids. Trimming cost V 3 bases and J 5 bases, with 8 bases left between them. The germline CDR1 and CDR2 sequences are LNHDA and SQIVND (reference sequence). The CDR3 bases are TGTGCCAGTAGTATGATCAGGGATCAGCCCCAGCATTTT. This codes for CASSMIRDQPQHF.

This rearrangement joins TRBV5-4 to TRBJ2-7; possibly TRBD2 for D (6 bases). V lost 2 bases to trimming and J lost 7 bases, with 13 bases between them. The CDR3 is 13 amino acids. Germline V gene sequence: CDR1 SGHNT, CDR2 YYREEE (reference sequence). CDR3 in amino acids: CASSFDLASEQYV. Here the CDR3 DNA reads TGTGCCAGCAGCTTTGACCTAGCGAGTGAGCAGTACGTC.

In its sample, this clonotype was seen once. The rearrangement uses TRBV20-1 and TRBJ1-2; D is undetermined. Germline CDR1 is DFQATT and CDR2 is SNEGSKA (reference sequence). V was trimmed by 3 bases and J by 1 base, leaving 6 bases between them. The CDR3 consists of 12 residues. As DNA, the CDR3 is TGCAGTGCTAGGGAGATTAACTATGGCTACACCTTC. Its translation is CSAREINYGYTF.